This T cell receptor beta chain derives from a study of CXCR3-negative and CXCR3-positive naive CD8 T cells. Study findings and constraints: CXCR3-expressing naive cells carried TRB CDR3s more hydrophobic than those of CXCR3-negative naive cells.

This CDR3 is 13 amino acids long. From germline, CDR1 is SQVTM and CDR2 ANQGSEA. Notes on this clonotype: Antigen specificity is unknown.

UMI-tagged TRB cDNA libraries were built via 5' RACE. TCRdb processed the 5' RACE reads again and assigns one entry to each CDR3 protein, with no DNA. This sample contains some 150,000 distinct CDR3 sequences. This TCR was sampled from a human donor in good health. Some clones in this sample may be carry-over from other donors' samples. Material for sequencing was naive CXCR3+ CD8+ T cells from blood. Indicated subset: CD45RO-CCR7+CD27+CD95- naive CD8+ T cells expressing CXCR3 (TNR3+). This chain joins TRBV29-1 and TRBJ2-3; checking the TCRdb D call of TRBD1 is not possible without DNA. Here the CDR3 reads CSVQGGFGDTQYF.